The 10 T cell receptor beta chains below all came from one sample that was sequenced in a study of shared clonotypes between healthy human individuals. Libraries were prepared by immunoSEQ multiplex PCR; TCRdb keeps only in-frame clonotypes and omits some of them. The table includes about 600,000 clones, roughly 79% detected once. The sequenced sample consisted of PBMCs. Every receptor here comes from a woman aged 40-49 years in good health. Some clones in this sample may be carry-over from other donors' samples.

The chain combines TRBV27 with TRBJ1-5, with TRBD1 identical over 8 bases. There are 14 residues in the CDR3. With V trimmed by 5 bases and J by 2 bases, 2 bases remained unmatched. The germline V gene encodes CDR1 MNHEY and CDR2 SMNVEV (reference sequence). The CDR3 sequence is CASSGQGGNQPQHF. For the CDR3, the DNA is TGTGCCAGCAGTGGACAGGGAGGCAATCAGCCCCAGCATTTT.

Note on this clone: This sequence is one base from a far larger clone and is likely a read error. This chain links TRBV28 with TRBJ1-4; no reliable D call. From germline, CDR1 is MDHEN and CDR2 SYDVKM. Trimming pared 5 bases from V and 8 bases from J, leaving 9 bases between. This CDR3 comprises 12 residues. This CDR3 is CASSPDGEKLFF. The CDR3 DNA follows: TGTGCCAGCAGTCCGGACGGGGAAAAACTGTTTTTT.

This clone was detected only a few times. Other DNA sequences within the sample encode an identical CDR3. This sequence joins TRBV2 and TRBJ2-2; D may be TRBD2 (5 bases). V gave up 2 bases and J gave up 4 bases, with 8 bases separating them. The CDR3 runs 14 residues. Looked up from germline, CDR1 is SNHLY and CDR2 is FYNNEI. The CDR3 reads CASSESGVTGELFF. The CDR3 nucleotides are TGTGCCAGCAGTGAATCCGGGGTCACCGGGGAGCTGTTTTTT.

The chain recombines TRBV9 with TRBJ2-5; D perhaps matches TRBD2 (6 bases). V was pared by 4 bases and J by 5 bases, with 15 bases between. Per the germline V gene, CDR1 is SGDLS and CDR2 is YYNGEE. The CDR3 covers 14 residues. CDR3 sequence (DNA): TGTGCCAGCAGCCCGGGGGTAGGGGTGGAGACCCAGTACTTC. This translates into CASSPGVGVETQYF.

As regards this clone: This CDR3 is also generated by other DNA sequences in the sample. The DNA for the CDR3 is TGTGCCAGCAGTGACCGGGACAGAGGTGGCTACACCTTC. Its translation is CASSDRDRGGYTF. The rearrangement uses TRBV6-1 and TRBJ1-2; 7 nucleotides agree with TRBD1. CDR1 is MNHNS and CDR2 is SASEGT in the germline V gene. The V and J ends lost 3 bases and 7 bases, in that order; junction bases with no gene match: 5. There are 13 residues in the CDR3.

This clone was seen many times. This chain uses TRBV18 with TRBJ2-7; 10 nucleotides align to TRBD2. Looked up from germline, CDR1 is KGHSH and CDR2 is LQKENI. Trimming at V came to 0 bases and at J to 2 bases, leaving 1 base not matched to a gene. This CDR3 region has 15 residues. The CDR3: CASSPPTSGTYEQYF. The CDR3 region has the DNA TGTGCCAGCTCACCACCTACTAGCGGGACCTACGAGCAGTACTTC.

This chain connects TRBV5-8 to TRBJ2-5; 9 bases align to TRBD2. CDR1 is SGHTS and CDR2 is YDEGEE in the germline V gene. This CDR3 spans 14 amino acids. The trim removed 0 bases at V and 8 bases at J, leaving 5 bases unmatched. The CDR3 DNA is TGTGCCAGCAGCTTGGCTAGCGGGGATTACACCCAGTACTTC. Protein product: CASSLASGDYTQYF.

This chain uses TRBV2 with TRBJ2-1, with a weak D call TRBD2 (6 bases). Trimming removed 6 bases at V and 5 bases at J, with 11 bases between. Germline CDR1 SNHLY, CDR2 FYNNEI. This CDR3 is built from 13 residues. CDR3 loop: CASRPGLHNEQFF. The CDR3 DNA is TGTGCCAGCAGACCGGGACTCCACAATGAGCAGTTCTTC.

The chain joins TRBV30 to TRBJ1-5; no clear D. Germline V gene sequence: CDR1 GTSNPN, CDR2 SVGIG (reference sequence). This CDR3 region has 14 residues. The V and J ends lost 0 bases and 2 bases respectively, with 8 bases between them. The chain's CDR3 is CAWSVLDGNQPQHF. DNA for the CDR3: TGTGCCTGGAGTGTATTAGATGGCAATCAGCCCCAGCATTTT.

This clone occurred a few times. V and J are TRBV18 and TRBJ1-1, with unresolved D. Trimming shortened V by 5 bases and J by 0 bases, and 7 bases separated the two germline ends. The CDR3 has 13 residues. Per the germline V gene, CDR1 is KGHSH and CDR2 is LQKENI. In nucleotides, the CDR3 is TGTGCCAGCTCAGGGCCATTGAACACTGAAGCTTTCTTT. Translation: CASSGPLNTEAFF.